The text below deals with one T cell receptor beta chain. There is no known antigen for this receptor. Within one base of it there is no much larger clone, and no base qualities were kept. This specimen comes from a study of shared clonotypes between healthy human individuals (dated by TCRdb to 2019 to 2021). About the study as a whole: The cohort included three men and a couple of women between 18 and 49 years of age. Each donor's leukapheresis produced roughly between roughly 0.85 and 9.5 billion PBMCs. To increase sequencing depth and limit assay-specific biases, TCR repertoire library preparation and sequencing were carried out by different laboratories using diverse techniques. Blood TCR repertoires of several healthy adults were deeply sequenced to estimate repertoire size and the extent of clonotype sharing between individuals. Points the paper makes about the study in general: Sampling was restricted to blood, and TCR repertoires in tissues likely differ from the TCR repertoires found in blood. Pairwise subsampling led to the expectation that sequencing depth would affect the degree of clonotype sharing among donors. The small number of donors limited the genetic and exposure-history diversity represented.

Using the deep immunoSEQ assay, TCR CDR3 regions were amplified from genomic DNA by multiplex PCR. Extracted genomic DNA from each cell subset was distributed evenly across all wells of several immunoSEQ 96-well plates, and each plate was treated as a replicate. For unsorted PBMC, 300 ng genomic DNA, equal to approximately 30,000 T cell genomes, was loaded into each replicate PCR. Genomic DNA from unsorted PBMC was sequenced over ten immunoSEQ deep assay plates. Purified libraries were measured with a Qubit 3.0 fluorometer, size-checked on a Bioanalyzer 2100, and measured again with the KAPA Library Quantification kit. Each immunoSEQ 96-well plate was sequenced on its own single-read 150-cycle Illumina NextSeq 550 flow cell. On the authors' methods: Because the immunoSEQ output held only junctional sequences and lacked quality scores, the filtering could not match the filtering applied to full-length reads. To assign V/J genes and CDR3, sequences were annotated against IMGT germline references using PyIR, a Python wrapper for IgBLAST v1.9. Reads with weak V/J assignments (E-value above 1e-6), missing CDR3, stop codons, out-of-frame junctions, or ambiguous translated residues were removed. V3J clonotypes were defined as sequences sharing the same inferred V gene, J gene, and CDR3 amino acid sequence. The percentage overlap between two repertoires was calculated by dividing the number of shared unique clonotypes by the size of the smaller repertoire. RTK rarefaction, the Chao1 estimator, and Recon v2.1 estimates of unobserved clonotypes were used to assess repertoire richness. Entries here come from immuneACCESS through TCRdb and include only in-frame sequences with V and J called. Some clones fail to appear in such tables; in the studies checked, an unresolved V gene covers under half of the shortfall, and the cause of the remainder is unknown. That table supplies the V and J calls and clone size; D and trimming were determined from the DNA. In this sample the table shows about 450,000 clones, 79% of which occur a single time. The ten largest clones capture roughly 13% of the sample.

The germline V end is reduced by 3 bases and the J end by 5 bases; junction bases left unmatched: 9. CDR1 and CDR2 are drawn from the germline V gene (reference sequence): MNHEY, SMNVEV. The CDR3 runs 17 amino acids, cysteine and phenylalanine included. Only CDR3 DNA remains: 51 bases, in frame from the first base. The donors were healthy, HIV-negative adults with no recently reported acute infections or vaccinations. Every donor was a Caucasian adult residing in Nashville, Tennessee, USA. For unsorted samples, roughly 91 million PBMCs were counted, and genomic DNA was extracted using the QIAamp DNA Blood Mini kit. Blood was collected by leukapheresis, and PBMCs were isolated by Ficoll-Histopaque density gradient centrifugation and then cryopreserved in liquid nitrogen vapor phase.

The receptor was isolated from a woman in her forties in good health. Some clones in this sample may be carry-over from other donors' samples. The material sequenced was PBMCs. The V gene is TRBV27 and the J gene is TRBJ2-2, with 10 middle bases fitting TRBD2. The nucleotide sequence is given as TGTGCCAGCAGTTTTCTGGGGGTAGCGGGAGGAACCGGGGAGCTGTTTTTT. Protein translation: CASSFLGVAGGTGELFF.